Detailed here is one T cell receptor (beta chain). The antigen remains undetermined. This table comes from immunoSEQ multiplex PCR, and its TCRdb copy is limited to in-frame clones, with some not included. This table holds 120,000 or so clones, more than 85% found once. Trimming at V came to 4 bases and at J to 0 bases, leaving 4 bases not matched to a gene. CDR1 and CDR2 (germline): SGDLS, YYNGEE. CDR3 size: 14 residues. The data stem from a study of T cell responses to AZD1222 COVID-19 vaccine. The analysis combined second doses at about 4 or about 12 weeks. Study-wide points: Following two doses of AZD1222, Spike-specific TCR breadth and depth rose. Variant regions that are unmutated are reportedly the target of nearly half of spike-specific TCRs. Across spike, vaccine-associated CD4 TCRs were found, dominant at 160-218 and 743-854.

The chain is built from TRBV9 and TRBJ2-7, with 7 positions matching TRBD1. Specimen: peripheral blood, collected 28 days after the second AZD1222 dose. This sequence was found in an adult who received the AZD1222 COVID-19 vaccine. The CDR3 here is CASSLRDSSYEQYF. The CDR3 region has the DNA TGTGCCAGCAGCCTCCGGGACAGCTCCTACGAGCAGTACTTC.